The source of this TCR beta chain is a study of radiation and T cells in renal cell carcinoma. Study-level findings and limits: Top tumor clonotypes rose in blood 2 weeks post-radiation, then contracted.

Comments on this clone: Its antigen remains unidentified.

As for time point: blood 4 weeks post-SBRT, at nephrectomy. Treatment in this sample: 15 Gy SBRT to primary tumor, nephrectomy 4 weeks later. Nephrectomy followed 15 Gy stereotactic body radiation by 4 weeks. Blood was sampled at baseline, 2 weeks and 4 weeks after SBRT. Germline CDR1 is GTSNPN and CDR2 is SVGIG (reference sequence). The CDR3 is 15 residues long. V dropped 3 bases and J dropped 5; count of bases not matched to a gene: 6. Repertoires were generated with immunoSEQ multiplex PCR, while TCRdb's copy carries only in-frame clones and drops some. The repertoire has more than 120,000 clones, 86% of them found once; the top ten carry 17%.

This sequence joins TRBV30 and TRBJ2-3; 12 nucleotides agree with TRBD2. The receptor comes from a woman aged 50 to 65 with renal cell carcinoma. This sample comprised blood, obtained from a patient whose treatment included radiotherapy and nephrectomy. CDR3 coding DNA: TGTGCCTGGAGCCCGGCTAGCGGGGGGGTAGATACGCAGTATTTT. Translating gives CAWSPASGGVDTQYF.